This TCR beta chain was obtained from a study of cytomegalovirus exposure and HLA in healthy donors. In germline, CDR1 is LNHNV, CDR2 YYDKDF (reference sequence). The junction had 6 bases not matched to a gene; V was cut back by 2 bases and J by 2 bases. The CDR3 is 16 amino acids. It was with 60 Vbeta and 13 Jbeta primers that the PCR ran. Profiling relied on immunoSEQ multiplex PCR, and the TCRdb table lists in-frame clones only, not all of them. The sample has approximately 160,000 clones, roughly 73% seen once. General study findings and limits: The availability of immune exposure information extended only to CMV serostatus. Researchers counted roughly 150 TCR beta chains as cytomegalovirus-associated. Sequencing depth across donors, presence/absence analyses assumed, was roughly uniform. Earlier results showed most TCR beta V segments being productive about 87% or about 30% of the time.

A word on this clone: Antigen unknown.

The receptor's source is a male donor in good health and CMV-seronegative. The V gene is TRBV15, the J gene TRBJ2-3; 8 positions match TRBD2. Sequenced: PBMCs. CDR3 DNA: TGTGCCACCAGCAGACCCAGAGCGGGGGTCACAGATACGCAGTATTTT. As protein: CATSRPRAGVTDTQYF.